The clone carrying this T cell receptor (beta chain) was observed at least ten times. These data are taken from a study of Graves' ophthalmopathy and Graves' hyperthyroidism. CDR1 and CDR2 (germline): MNHEY, SVGAGI. The CDR3 extends over 16 amino acids. After removal of 0 bases from V and 1 base from J, the junction contained 4 bases not matched to a gene. RNA transcripts yielded amplified TCR beta CDR3 regions. HTBI primers primed a first-round RT-PCR, and a second-round multiplex PCR followed. TCRdb recomputed calls from the multiplex PCR reads with MiXCR, one row per CDR3 protein. Counted here are under 800,000 distinct CDR3 sequences, 20% to 25% occurring once; the ten biggest clones make up more than 5.5%.

The J gene is TRBJ2-5, the V gene TRBV6-5, with TRBD2 matching over 8 bases. The clonotype was recovered from a woman in her late teens or twenties with stable Graves' hyperthyroidism. Some clones in this sample may be carry-over from other donors' samples. The sequenced sample was peripheral blood. DNA of the CDR3: TGTGCCAGCAGTTACTCTGCGGGAGGCCTCCAAGAGACCCAGTACTTC. Its protein is CASSYSAGGLQETQYF.